The T cell receptor beta chain described here comes from a study of CD8 T cells in ankylosing spondylitis. Germline V gene sequence: CDR1 SGDLS, CDR2 YYNGEE. The CDR3 is made up of 14 amino acids. Trimming at V came to 4 bases and at J to 5 bases, leaving 8 bases not matched to a gene. From the 5' RACE reads, TCRdb called clonotypes with MiXCR, one entry per CDR3 protein. The profile covers under 170,000 distinct CDR3 sequences, with 40% to 50% appearing a single time and nearly 15% taken by the ten largest. The chain links TRBV9 to TRBJ2-7; 8 positions match TRBD2. The sequenced material came from synovial fluid, either unsorted or a sorted T cell fraction (not recorded which). The TCR comes from a male donor with ankylosing spondylitis. The CDR3 loop reads CASSISGKLDEQYF. CDR3 DNA: TGTGCCAGCAGCATTAGCGGGAAGCTCGACGAGCAGTACTTC.